The subject of this entry is one TCR beta chain. The data were taken from a study of blood T cell repertoires in COVID-19. On the study more broadly: There were acute and convalescent COVID-19 samples, and they came from the United States, Italy and Spain. The analysed material was cDNA or gDNA that came from T cells, B-cell-depleted T cells, or PBMCs.

CDR1 SGHRS and CDR2 YFSETQ come from the germline V gene. V dropped 3 bases and J dropped 4; count of bases not matched to a gene: 9. The CDR3 loop spans 15 amino acids. The authors' processing: Amplified reference gene primers provided the basis for estimating nucleated cell counts. Method: immunoSEQ multiplex PCR; TCRdb's copy keeps in-frame clones and lacks some. The D gene and trimming were derived from the DNA, and the V and J assignments and clone size from that table. This table holds tens of thousands of clones, approximately 81% found once. The gene calls are TRBV5-1 and TRBJ1-1, with 7 bases lining up with TRBD1. Material for sequencing was peripheral blood. This sequence was found in a man aged 70-80 years with COVID-19, enrolled during active disease. CDR3 amino acids: CASSSVGNRGTEAFF. DNA of the CDR3: TGCGCCAGCAGCTCGGTCGGGAACAGGGGCACTGAAGCTTTCTTT.